This T cell receptor beta chain was sequenced for a study of cytomegalovirus exposure and HLA in healthy donors. Study-level findings and limits: Researchers reported in a later analysis that a missense DCLRE1C variant was tied to TCR beta V- and J-gene trimming.

PCR employed 60 Vbeta and 13 Jbeta primers. Generated by immunoSEQ multiplex PCR, the TCRdb table keeps only in-frame clones and is missing some. Found here are 150,000 or so clones, approximately 80% of them singletons; the top ten hold 6.3%. Points on this clone: Its antigen is still unknown.

Germline V gene lookup returns CDR1 MNHEY and CDR2 SMNVEV (reference sequence). Trimming shortened V by 6 bases and J by 10 bases, and 13 bases separated the two germline ends. The CDR3 is made up of 13 amino acids. Material for sequencing was PBMCs. The receptor was isolated from a male donor in good health and CMV-seropositive. The chain uses TRBV27 and TRBJ1-6; D not resolved. CDR3 DNA: TGTGCCAGCAGGGGCCAAAGCATCTCACCCCTCCACTTT. It is translated as CASRGQSISPLHF.